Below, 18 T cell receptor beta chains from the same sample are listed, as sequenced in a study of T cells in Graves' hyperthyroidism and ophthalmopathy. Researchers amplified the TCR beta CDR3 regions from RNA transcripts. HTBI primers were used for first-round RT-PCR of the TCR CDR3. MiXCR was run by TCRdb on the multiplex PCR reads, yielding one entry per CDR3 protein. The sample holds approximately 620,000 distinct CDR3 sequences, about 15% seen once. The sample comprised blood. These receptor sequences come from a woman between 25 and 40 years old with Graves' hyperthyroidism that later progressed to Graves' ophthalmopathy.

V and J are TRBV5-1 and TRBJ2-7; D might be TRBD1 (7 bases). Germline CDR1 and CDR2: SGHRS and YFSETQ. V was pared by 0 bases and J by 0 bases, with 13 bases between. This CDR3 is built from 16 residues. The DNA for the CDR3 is TGCGCCAGCAGCTTGGGGGGGGACAGTGTCTCCTACGAGCAGTACTTC. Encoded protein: CASSLGGDSVSYEQYF. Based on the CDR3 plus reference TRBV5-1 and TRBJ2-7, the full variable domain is KAGVTQTPRYLIKTRGQQVTLSCSPISGHRSVSWYQQTPGQGLQFLFEYFSETQRNKGNFPGRFSGRQFSNSRSEMNVSTLELGDSALYLCASSLGGDSVSYEQYFGPGTRLTVT.

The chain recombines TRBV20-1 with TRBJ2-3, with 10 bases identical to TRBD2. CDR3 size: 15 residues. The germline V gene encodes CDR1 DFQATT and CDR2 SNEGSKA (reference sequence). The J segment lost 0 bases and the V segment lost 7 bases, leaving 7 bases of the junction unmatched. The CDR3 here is CSVKTSGSSTDTQYF. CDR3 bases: TGCAGTGTGAAGACTAGCGGGTCTAGCACAGATACGCAGTATTTT.

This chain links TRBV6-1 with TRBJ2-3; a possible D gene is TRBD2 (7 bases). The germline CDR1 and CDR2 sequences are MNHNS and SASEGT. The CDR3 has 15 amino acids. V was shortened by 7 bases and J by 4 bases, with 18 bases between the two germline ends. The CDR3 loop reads CASKAPRGGADTQYF. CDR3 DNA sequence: TGTGCCAGCAAAGCCCCGAGGGGGGGCGCAGATACGCAGTATTTT.

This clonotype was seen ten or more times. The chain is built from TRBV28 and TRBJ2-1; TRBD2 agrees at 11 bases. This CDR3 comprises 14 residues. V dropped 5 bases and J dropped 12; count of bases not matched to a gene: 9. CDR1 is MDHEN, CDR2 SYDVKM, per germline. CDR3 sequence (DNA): TGTGCCAGCAGTCCCCGGGGTAGCGGGAGGGGGCAGTTCTTC. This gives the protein CASSPRGSGRGQFF. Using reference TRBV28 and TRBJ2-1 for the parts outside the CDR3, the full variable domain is DVKVTQSSRYLVKRTGEKVFLECVQDMDHENMFWYRQDPGLGLRLIYFSYDVKMKEKGDIPEGYSVSREKKERFSLILESASTNQTSMYLCASSPRGSGRGQFFGPGTRLTVL.

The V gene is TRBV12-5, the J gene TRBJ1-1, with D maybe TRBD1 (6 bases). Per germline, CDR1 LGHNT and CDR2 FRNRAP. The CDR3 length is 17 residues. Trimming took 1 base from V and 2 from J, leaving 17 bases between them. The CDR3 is CASGLAKIQGPNTEAFF. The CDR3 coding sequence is TGTGCTAGTGGTTTGGCCAAAATACAGGGCCCCAACACTGAAGCTTTCTTT. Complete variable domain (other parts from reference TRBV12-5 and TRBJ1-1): DARVTQTPRHKVTEMGQEVTMRCQPILGHNTVFWYRQTMMQGLELLAYFRNRAPLDDSGMPKDRFSAEMPDATLATLKIQPSEPRDSAVYFCASGLAKIQGPNTEAFFGQGTRLTVV.

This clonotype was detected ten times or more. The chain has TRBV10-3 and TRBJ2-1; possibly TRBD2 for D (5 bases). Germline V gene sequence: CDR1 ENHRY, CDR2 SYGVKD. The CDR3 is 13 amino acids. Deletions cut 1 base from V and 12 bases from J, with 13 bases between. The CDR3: CAISELLGQGQFF. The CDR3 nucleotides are TGTGCCATCAGTGAGTTACTAGGGCAAGGGCAGTTCTTC.

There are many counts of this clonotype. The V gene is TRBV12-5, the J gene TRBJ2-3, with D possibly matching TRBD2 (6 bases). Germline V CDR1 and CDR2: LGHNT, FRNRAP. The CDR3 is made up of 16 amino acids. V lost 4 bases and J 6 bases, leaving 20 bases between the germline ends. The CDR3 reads CASGSSTAGPWDTQYF. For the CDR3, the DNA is TGTGCTAGTGGTTCCTCTACAGCGGGCCCTTGGGATACGCAGTATTTT.

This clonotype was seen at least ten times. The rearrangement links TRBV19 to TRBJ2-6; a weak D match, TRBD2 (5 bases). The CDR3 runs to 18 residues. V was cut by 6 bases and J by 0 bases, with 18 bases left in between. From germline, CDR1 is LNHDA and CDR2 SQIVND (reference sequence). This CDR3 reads CASRALLSRDSGANVLTF. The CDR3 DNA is TGTGCCAGTAGAGCTCTCCTCTCCCGGGACTCTGGGGCCAACGTCCTGACTTTC.

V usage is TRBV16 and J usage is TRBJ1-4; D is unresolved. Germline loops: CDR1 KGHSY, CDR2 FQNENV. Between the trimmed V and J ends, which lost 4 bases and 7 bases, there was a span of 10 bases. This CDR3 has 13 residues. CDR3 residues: CASSRRGTEKLFF. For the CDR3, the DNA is TGTGCCAGCAGCCGACGGGGTACTGAAAAACTGTTTTTT.

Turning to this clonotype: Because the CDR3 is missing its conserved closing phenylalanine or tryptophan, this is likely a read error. CDR3 loop: CASSWREVYEQYL. The CDR3 DNA reads TGTGCCAGCAGTTGGCGGGAGGTCTACGAGCAGTACCTC. The chain links TRBV11-1 to TRBJ2-7; 8 bases fit TRBD2. CDR3 length: 13 amino acids. V lost 6 bases, J lost 3 bases, and 4 bases stayed unmatched. The germline V gene encodes CDR1 SGHAT and CDR2 FQDESV (reference sequence).

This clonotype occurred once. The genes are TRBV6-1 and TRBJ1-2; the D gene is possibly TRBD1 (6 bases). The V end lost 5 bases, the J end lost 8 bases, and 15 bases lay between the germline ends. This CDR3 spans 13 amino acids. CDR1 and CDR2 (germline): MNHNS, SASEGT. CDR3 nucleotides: TGTGCCAGCAGTCGATCCCGAGGGGGGGGCTACACCTTC. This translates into CASSRSRGGGYTF.

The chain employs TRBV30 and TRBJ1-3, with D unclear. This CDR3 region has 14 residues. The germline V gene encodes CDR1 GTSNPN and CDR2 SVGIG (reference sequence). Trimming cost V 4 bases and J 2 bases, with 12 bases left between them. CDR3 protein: CAWIDRSAGNTIYF. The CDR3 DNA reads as TGTGCCTGGATTGATCGATCGGCTGGAAACACCATATATTTT.

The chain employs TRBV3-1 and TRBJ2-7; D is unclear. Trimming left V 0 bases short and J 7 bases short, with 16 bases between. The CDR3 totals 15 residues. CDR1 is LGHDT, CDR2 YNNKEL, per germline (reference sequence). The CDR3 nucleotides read TGTGCCAGCAGCCAAGAGCCGGACGTTCTCCGTGAGCAGTACTTC. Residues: CASSQEPDVLREQYF.

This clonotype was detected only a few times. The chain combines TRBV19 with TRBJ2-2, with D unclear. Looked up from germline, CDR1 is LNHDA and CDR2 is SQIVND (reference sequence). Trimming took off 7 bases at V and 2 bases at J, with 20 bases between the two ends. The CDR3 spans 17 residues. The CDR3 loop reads CASTRAFELLNTGELFF. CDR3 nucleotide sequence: TGTGCCAGTACTAGGGCGTTCGAACTTTTAAACACCGGGGAGCTGTTTTTT.

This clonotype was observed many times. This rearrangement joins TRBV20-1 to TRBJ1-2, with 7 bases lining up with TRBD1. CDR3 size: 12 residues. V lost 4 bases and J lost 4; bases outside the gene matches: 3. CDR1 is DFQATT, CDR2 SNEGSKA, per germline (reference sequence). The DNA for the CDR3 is TGCAGTGCTATCCGACAGGGCTATGGCTACACCTTC. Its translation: CSAIRQGYGYTF.

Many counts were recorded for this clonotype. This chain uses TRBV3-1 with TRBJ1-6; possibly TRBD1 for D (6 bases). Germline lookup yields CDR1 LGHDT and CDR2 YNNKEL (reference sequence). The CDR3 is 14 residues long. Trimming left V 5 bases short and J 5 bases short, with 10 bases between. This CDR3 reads CASSADRNNSPLHF. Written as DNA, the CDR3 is TGTGCCAGCAGCGCAGACAGGAATAATTCACCCCTCCACTTT.

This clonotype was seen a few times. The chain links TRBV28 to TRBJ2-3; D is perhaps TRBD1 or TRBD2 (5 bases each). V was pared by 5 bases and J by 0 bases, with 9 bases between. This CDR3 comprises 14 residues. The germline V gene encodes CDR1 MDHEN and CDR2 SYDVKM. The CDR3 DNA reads TGTGCCAGCAGTAGAGGGACCAGCACAGATACGCAGTATTTT. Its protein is CASSRGTSTDTQYF.

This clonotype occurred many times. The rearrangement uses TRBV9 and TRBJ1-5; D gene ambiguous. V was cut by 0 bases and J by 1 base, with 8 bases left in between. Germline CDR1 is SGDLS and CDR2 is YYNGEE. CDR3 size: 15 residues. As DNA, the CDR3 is TGTGCCAGCAGCGTAGATGGAAGAAGCAATCAGCCCCAGCATTTT. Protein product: CASSVDGRSNQPQHF.